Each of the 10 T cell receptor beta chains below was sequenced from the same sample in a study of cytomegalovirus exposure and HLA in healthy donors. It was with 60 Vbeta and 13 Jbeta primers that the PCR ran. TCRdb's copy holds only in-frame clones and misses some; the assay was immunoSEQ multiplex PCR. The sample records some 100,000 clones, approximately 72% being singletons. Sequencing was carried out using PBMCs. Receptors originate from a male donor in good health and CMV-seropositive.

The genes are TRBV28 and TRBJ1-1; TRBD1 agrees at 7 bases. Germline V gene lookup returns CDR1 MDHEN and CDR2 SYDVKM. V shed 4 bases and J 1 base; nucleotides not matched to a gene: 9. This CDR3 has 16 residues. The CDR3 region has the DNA TGTGCCAGCAGTTCGCCGTGGACAGGAGAGAACACTGAAGCTTTCTTT. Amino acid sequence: CASSSPWTGENTEAFF.

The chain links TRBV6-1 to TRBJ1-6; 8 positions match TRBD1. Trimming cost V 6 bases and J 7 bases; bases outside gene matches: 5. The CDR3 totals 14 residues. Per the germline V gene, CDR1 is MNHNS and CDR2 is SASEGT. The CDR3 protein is CASSVTGENSPLHF. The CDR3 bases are TGTGCCAGCAGCGTGACAGGGGAAAATTCACCCCTCCACTTT.

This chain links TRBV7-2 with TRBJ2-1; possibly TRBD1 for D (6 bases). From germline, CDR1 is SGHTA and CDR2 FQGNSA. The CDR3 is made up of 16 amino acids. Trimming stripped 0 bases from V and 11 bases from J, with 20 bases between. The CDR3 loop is CASSLALGGQDRQQFF. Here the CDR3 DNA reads TGTGCCAGCAGCTTAGCGTTAGGAGGTCAGGACAGACAGCAGTTCTTC.

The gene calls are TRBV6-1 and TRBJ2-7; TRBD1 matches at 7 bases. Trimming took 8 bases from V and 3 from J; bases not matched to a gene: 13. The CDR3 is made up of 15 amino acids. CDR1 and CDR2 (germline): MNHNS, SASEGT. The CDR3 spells CASLAVTGRIYEQYF. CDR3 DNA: TGTGCCAGCTTGGCAGTGACAGGGCGAATCTACGAGCAGTACTTC.

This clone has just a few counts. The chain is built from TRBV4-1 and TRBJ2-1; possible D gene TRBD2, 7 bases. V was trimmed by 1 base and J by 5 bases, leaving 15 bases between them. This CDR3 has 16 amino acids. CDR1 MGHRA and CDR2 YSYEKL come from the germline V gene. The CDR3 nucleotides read TGCGCCAGCAGCCAAGGGGGGGGCGGACGCCACAATGAGCAGTTCTTC. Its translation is CASSQGGGGRHNEQFF.

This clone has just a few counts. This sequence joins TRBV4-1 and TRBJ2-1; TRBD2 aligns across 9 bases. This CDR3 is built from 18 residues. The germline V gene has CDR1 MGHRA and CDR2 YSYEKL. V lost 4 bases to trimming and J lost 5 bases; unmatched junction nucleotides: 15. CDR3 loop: CASSLTPGGGGANNEQFF. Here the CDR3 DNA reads TGCGCCAGCAGCCTCACCCCTGGGGGCGGGGGGGCAAACAATGAGCAGTTCTTC.

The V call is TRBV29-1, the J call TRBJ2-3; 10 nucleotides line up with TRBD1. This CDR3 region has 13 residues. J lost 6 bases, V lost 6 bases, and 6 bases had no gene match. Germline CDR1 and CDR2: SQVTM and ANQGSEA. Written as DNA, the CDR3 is TGCAGCGTACTCCGGACAGGGGGTGATACGCAGTATTTT. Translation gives CSVLRTGGDTQYF.

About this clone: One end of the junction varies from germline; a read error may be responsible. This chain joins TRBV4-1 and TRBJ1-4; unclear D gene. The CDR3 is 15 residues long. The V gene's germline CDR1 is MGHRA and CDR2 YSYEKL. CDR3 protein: CASSQPGATSEKLFF. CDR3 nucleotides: TGCGCCAGCAGCCAACCGGGAGCAACTAGTGAAAAACTGTTTTTT.

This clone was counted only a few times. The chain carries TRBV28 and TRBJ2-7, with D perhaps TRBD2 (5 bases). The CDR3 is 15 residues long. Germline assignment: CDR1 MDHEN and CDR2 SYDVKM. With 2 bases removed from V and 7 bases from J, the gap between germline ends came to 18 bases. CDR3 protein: CASSLGRGLLGEQYF. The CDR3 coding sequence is TGTGCCAGCAGTTTAGGAAGAGGGCTCCTGGGGGAGCAGTACTTC.

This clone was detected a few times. CDR3 bases: TGCAGCGTGACAGGGGGCCGGTCCGGCTACACCTTC. It encodes CSVTGGRSGYTF. The chain joins TRBV29-1 to TRBJ1-2, with 10 bases that match TRBD1. The CDR3 sequence is 12 residues long. Germline CDR1 reads SQVTM; CDR2 reads ANQGSEA. The junction had 6 bases not matched to a gene; V was cut back by 6 bases and J by 8 bases.